The source of this T cell receptor (beta chain) is a study of cytomegalovirus exposure and HLA in healthy donors (dated by TCRdb to 2017 to 2019). As for the study more broadly: An earlier analysis of roughly 500 of the donors reported roughly 300 Gb of sequence data and some 100 million unique TCR beta sequences from 190 million or so T cells. Using immunosequencing, the study profiled T cell repertoires from 666 subjects and related those repertoires to cytomegalovirus serostatus. Among the roughly 400 genotyped donors, around 81% belonged to the genetic ancestry cluster associated with self-reported Caucasian donors. The study was designed to test whether signatures of past pathogen exposure could be identified by cataloging public T cell receptors. A later analysis re-examined previously published TCR beta repertoires from roughly 720 donors and added high-resolution HLA genotyping to investigate patterns of TCR occurrence. Donor age, sex, ethnicity and CMV serostatus were compiled together with the repertoire data. Roughly 290 gigabases of sequencing data and 70 million to 100 million unique TCR sequences made up an early release that covered over 550 HLA-typed donors. Besides the first cohort of approximately 710 subjects, a separate validation cohort made up of 120 different subjects was used. Genome-wide SNP genotypes for about 55% of the 666 donors were used in a later genetic analysis, which treated that subset as a discovery cohort. About five DR-DQ haplotypes were treated as single units for association and clustering because of strong linkage in the cohort. In the later analysis, no new phenotypic data were used to find candidate immune exposures; instead, reliance was placed on TCR beta sequences and their occurrence across donors. Among 300 to 500 genotyped donors of the cohort, an average of around 220,000 unique TCR beta nucleotide sequences was sequenced per donor, of which approximately 18% were non-productive. Every discovery cohort repertoire had been produced on one sequencing platform. Both class I and class II loci were covered by HLA typing, at four-digit resolution. Typing coverage varied by locus: about 629-630 donors for A, B, C, DRB1 and DQB1; 522 for DQA1; about 590 for DPA1; 400 to 480 for DPB1. In an earlier analysis of 587 of the donors, high-throughput TCR beta sequencing was used to judge whether each TCR beta V gene segment behaved as functional or pseudogenic. To predict cytomegalovirus infection status, the study combined high-throughput TCR immunosequencing, statistical association of individual TCRs with disease status, and machine learning.

Of note for this clone: The antigen it binds to is not known. No base quality values were provided; no much bigger clone lies one nucleotide off.

The cohort consisted of some 730 healthy bone marrow donors. Cohort members were all nominally healthy when sampled, although unrecorded immune exposures were likely present. The donor was CMV seropositive and belonged to the group of 250 to 300 seropositive cohort members. Each donor provided a peripheral blood sample, and peripheral blood mononuclear cells were used for TCR beta sequencing. Genomic DNA was extracted from the blood cell samples with the Qiagen DNeasy Blood Extraction Kit. Preparation of the library involved the immunoSEQ multiplex PCR assay. A mixture of 60 forward primers for TCR Vbeta segments and 13 reverse primers for TCR Jbeta segments was used in the multiplex PCR. Amplification of the CDR3 region of rearranged TCR beta genes was performed with a multiplex PCR assay on genomic DNA. The amplified TCR beta libraries were sequenced on the Illumina HiSeq System as 87-base-pair reads. For the original study's pipeline: A later analysis tallied tens of millions of unique TCR beta chains across the 660 or so repertoires, and some 10 million of those chains were shared by two or more donors. Raw reads were error-corrected and collapsed into unique sequences with a nearest-neighbor algorithm that merged closely related sequences to remove PCR and sequencing errors. To assign V, D and J gene segments, CDR3 sequences were aligned to IMGT reference sequences. For a sequence to be retained, at least a six-nucleotide match to both a V gene segment and a J gene segment was required. A rearrangement was called productive if the CDR3 had no stop codons and remained in frame with V and J, and every other rearrangement was called non-productive. CDR3 was defined by IMGT convention, running from the second conserved V-encoded cysteine to the conserved J-encoded phenylalanine. The earlier analysis of about 570 of the donors excluded any sequence lacking an unambiguous match to a single V gene segment. An earlier analysis of 587 of the donors called V segments functional above 56.7% productive rearrangements and segregating when the between-donor standard deviation exceeded 5%. To diagnose cytomegalovirus status from the catalog of TCR beta chain sequences, a statistical classification framework was built. In a later analysis, TCR nucleotide sequences were compared against IMGT/GENE-DB human TR gene sequences so that V and J genes could be assigned. Using the TCRdist pipeline, a later analysis assigned CDR3 sequences along with most-parsimonious VDJ recombination scenarios. In a later analysis, each TCR beta chain was defined by its CDR3 amino acid sequence together with its V-gene family, and reads without a unique V-gene family were excluded. To address suspected cross-contamination and a sequencing artifact, a later analysis removed around 590 highly shared, low-generation-probability nucleotide sequences. In a later analysis, a clonal expansion index was calculated for each public chain from normalized within-repertoire ranks of inferred template counts. In a later analysis, generation probabilities were computed with a VDJ recombination model fitted to out-of-frame rearrangements, and the resulting probabilities were checked against IGoR. A later analysis scored TCR-TCR, TCR-HLA and TCR-CMV co-occurrence with hypergeometric tests, applying a repertoire-size bias correction to TCR pairs. To estimate false discovery rates, a later analysis permuted the HLA or CMV assignments 20 times. In a later analysis, co-occurring TCRs were grouped using DBSCAN, and TCRdist sequence similarity was added for clustering within HLA-allele-positive subsets. Co-occurrence clustering excluded repertoires with fewer than 30,000 or more than 120,000 public chains, plus five with anomalous nucleotide sharing. TCRdb stores this immuneACCESS table with in-frame sequences only. Part of the clones is absent; in the studies checked, under half of the shortfall reflects unresolved V genes, and no reason is known for the rest. From that table come the V and J calls and clone size; the DNA was used to work out D and trimming. For this sample the table gives approximately 150,000 clones, of which under 70% were detected only once. Together, the top ten hold roughly a tenth of the sample.

CDR1 is given as MNHEY and CDR2 as SMNVEV, both from the germline V gene (reference sequence). Taken from cysteine to phenylalanine, the CDR3 has 17 residues. Only the CDR3 DNA stays, 51 bases, in frame from base 1. V drops 0 bases and J drops 0 bases, leaving 14 bases in between. Study-wide conclusions, independent of this receptor: In vitro tests confirmed that a few of the cytomegalovirus-associated TCR beta chains recognize cytomegalovirus antigens. CMV serostatus was the only immune exposure information available for the cohort. At a false discovery rate of 0.05, a later analysis linked 16,951 TCR beta sequences to specific HLA alleles. According to the authors, the approach could potentially be generalized to other disease states and immunological phenotypes. The 87-base-pair reads could not distinguish some IMGT-functional V segments, including TRBV6-2 and TRBV6-3, so those segments were excluded. Most CMV-associated TCR beta chains appeared to be HLA-restricted in a later analysis, and the HLA associations seemed to be driven largely by CMV exposure. Compared with the roughly 700-donor mean, donors in an Asian-associated ancestry cluster had fewer N-insertions in productive TCRs, according to a later genetic analysis. In a later analysis, HLA-associated TCR beta chains were found to be more clonally expanded and to have lower generation probabilities than equally common non-associated chains. Because HLA typing was unavailable for some donors at each locus, only the typed subset was used in association tests. A later analysis found that TCR association rates varied across HLA loci, with DRB1 alleles showing the most associated TCRs and HLA-C alleles the fewest. When HLA alleles, especially DR and DQ, strongly co-occurred, attributing TCR associations to individual alleles was difficult. Because counts were too low, more than 15 rarely observed V segments, including chromosome 9 orphons, were left out of the earlier analysis of 587 of the donors. A later analysis reported that several top co-occurrence clusters appeared linked to parvovirus B19, influenza, CMV and Epstein-Barr virus. The classifier was reported to diagnose cytomegalovirus status with high specificity and sensitivity in both the original cohort and the validation cohort. Linkage disequilibrium might explain the correlated functional status among segregating V segments, but an unknown experimental factor could not be excluded. A further reported finding was that TCR beta sequences accurately predicted the HLA-A and HLA-B alleles for most subjects in the first cohort. A cluster of highly shared sequence variants was judged likely to represent a technical artifact of the sequencing pipeline. Across donors, most TCR sequences were observed very rarely, whereas some public TCRs were present in many individuals. Roughly uniform sequencing depth across donors was assumed in presence/absence analyses, although this assumption may not hold. In an earlier analysis of 500 to 650 of the donors, most TCR beta V segments appeared in productive rearrangements about 87% or about 30% of the time, broadly matching IMGT annotations. In a later genetic analysis, a missense DCLRE1C variant was associated with V-gene and J-gene trimming of TCR beta chains, and the association was replicated in an independent cohort. In this cohort, only TCR beta chains were sequenced, and detectable features were limited by the absence of alpha or paired-chain data. The study listed 150 to 200 TCR beta chains as associated with cytomegalovirus.

The sequence derives from a man aged 25 to 45 in good health and CMV-seropositive. The sequence joins TRBV27 to TRBJ2-5, with TRBD1 perhaps the D gene, on 5 matching bases. Sequenced material: PBMCs. The nucleotides read TGTGCCAGCAGTTTATCTGTCCCAGGGCTAGACCAAGAGACCCAGTACTTC. The encoded protein is CASSLSVPGLDQETQYF.